The 31 T cell receptor beta chains below come from one sample, sequenced in a study of regulatory T cells in long-lasting Graves disease. The time point was: newly diagnosed GD, antithyroid drugs for less than 3 months. The authors made the TCR library using RNA they extracted from PBMCs. Arm-PCR of CDR3 regions with iRepertoire HTBI primers generated TCR beta libraries. A single record per CDR3 protein comes from TCRdb applying MiXCR to the multiplex PCR reads. This sample has roughly 560,000 distinct CDR3 sequences, with approximately 16% found just once. These same data were also listed under a study on T cells in Graves' hyperthyroidism and ophthalmopathy.

Sample: peripheral blood mononuclear cells (PBMCs), taken at new diagnosis, from a patient treated with antithyroid drugs. These receptors all stem from a woman aged 35 to 60 with Graves disease.

CDR3 nucleotides: TGCGCCAGCAGCTACCGGGACACCCTCCGGGATACGCAGTATTTT. It specifies CASSYRDTLRDTQYF. The chain uses TRBV5-1 and TRBJ2-3; perhaps TRBD1 as D (6 bases). V shed 3 bases and J shed 6 bases, with 17 bases lying between them. CDR3 length equals 15 residues. In germline, CDR1 is SGHRS, CDR2 YFSETQ. Full variable domain (remainder filled in from reference TRBV5-1 and TRBJ2-3): KAGVTQTPRYLIKTRGQQVTLSCSPISGHRSVSWYQQTPGQGLQFLFEYFSETQRNKGNFPGRFSGRQFSNSRSEMNVSTLELGDSALYLCASSYRDTLRDTQYFGPGTRLTVL.

This clonotype was detected ten times or more. The rearrangement links TRBV12-5 to TRBJ2-1, with D tentatively TRBD2 (6 bases). With 3 bases removed from V and 6 bases from J, the gap between germline ends came to 15 bases. From germline, CDR1 is LGHNT and CDR2 FRNRAP. There are 15 residues in the CDR3. The CDR3 loop reads CASGLMGGDFNEQFF. The CDR3 DNA reads as TGTGCTAGTGGTTTAATGGGGGGTGATTTCAATGAGCAGTTCTTC.

This clonotype was seen repeatedly, ten times or more. The chain uses TRBV18 and TRBJ2-5; D is unresolved. The length of the CDR3 is 14 residues. From germline, CDR1 is KGHSH and CDR2 LQKENI. V gave up 0 bases and J gave up 2 bases, with 7 bases separating them. The CDR3 is CASSPPNSQETQYF. CDR3 coding DNA: TGTGCCAGCTCACCACCAAACTCTCAAGAGACCCAGTACTTC.

This clonotype came up many times. The chain combines TRBV2 with TRBJ1-2; possibly TRBD1 for D (5 bases). There are 12 residues in the CDR3. V was trimmed by 6 bases and J by 4 bases, leaving 9 bases between them. Germline-derived CDR1 and CDR2 are SNHLY and FYNNEI. This chain's CDR3 is CASRGDGYGYTF. The CDR3 DNA follows: TGTGCCAGCAGAGGGGATGGCTATGGCTACACCTTC.

This clonotype was detected many times. The CDR3 loop reads CASMRDRVNGYTF. The DNA of the CDR3 is TGTGCCAGCATGAGGGACAGGGTGAATGGCTACACCTTC. The V gene is TRBV27, the J gene TRBJ1-2, with 9 bases identical to TRBD1. The CDR3 is 13 amino acids. Germline CDR1 MNHEY, CDR2 SMNVEV (reference sequence). Trimming took 7 bases from V and 6 from J; bases not matched to a gene: 6.

The chain employs TRBV6-5 and TRBJ1-3, with D unresolved. Trimming removed 2 bases at V and 0 bases at J, with 5 bases between. CDR3 length: 14 residues. The germline V gene encodes CDR1 MNHEY and CDR2 SVGAGI. The CDR3 sequence: CASSYDNSGNTIYF. The CDR3 bases are TGTGCCAGCAGTTACGACAACTCTGGAAACACCATATATTTT.

This clonotype showed up just a few times. The chain uses TRBV4-1 and TRBJ1-4; 10 bases align to TRBD1. The length of the CDR3 is 15 residues. Germline CDR1 reads MGHRA; CDR2 reads YSYEKL. V was pared by 7 bases and J by 6 bases, with 8 bases of the junction left unmatched. Here the CDR3 reads CASTRSGTGDEKLFF. DNA of the CDR3: TGCGCCAGCACTCGCTCCGGGACAGGGGATGAAAAACTGTTTTTT.

At least ten counts were recorded for this clonotype. This chain joins TRBV28 and TRBJ2-5; 7 positions match TRBD1. Per germline, CDR1 MDHEN and CDR2 SYDVKM. This CDR3 spans 15 amino acids. J gave up 5 bases and V 2 bases, and 8 bases lay outside the gene matches. CDR3 in amino acids: CASSLPRRGRETQYF. The CDR3 DNA reads as TGTGCCAGCAGTTTACCTAGAAGGGGGCGGGAGACCCAGTACTTC.

The sample holds many counts of this clonotype. CDR3 bases: TGTGCCAGCAGTTACTCTGGCAGGAGGGACACTGAAGCTTTCTTT. Its protein is CASSYSGRRDTEAFF. The chain couples TRBV6-5 to TRBJ1-1; no clear D. Germline assignment: CDR1 MNHEY and CDR2 SVGAGI. V gave up 0 bases and J gave up 3 bases, with 11 bases separating them. The CDR3 consists of 15 residues.

This clonotype was seen once. This chain joins TRBV30 and TRBJ1-1, with a tentative D call TRBD1 (5 bases). The CDR3 spans 13 residues. Germline values: CDR1 GTSNPN, CDR2 SVGIG (reference sequence). Trimming cost V 0 bases and J 6 bases, with 11 bases left between them. CDR3 amino acids: CAWSVQTVPEAFF. The CDR3 coding sequence is TGTGCCTGGAGTGTACAGACAGTCCCTGAAGCTTTCTTT.

J is TRBJ1-5 and V is TRBV19, with 7 positions matching TRBD1. Per the germline V gene, CDR1 is LNHDA and CDR2 is SQIVND (reference sequence). The CDR3 extends over 14 amino acids. The ends lost 4 bases at V and 7 bases at J; junction bases unmatched: 7. Here the CDR3 reads CASSTSGGGQPQHF. CDR3 DNA: TGTGCCAGTAGTACCTCAGGGGGAGGACAGCCCCAGCATTTT.

This clonotype was counted at least ten times. The gene calls are TRBV11-2 and TRBJ1-1; D perhaps matches TRBD1 (5 bases). Trimming took 9 bases from V and 6 from J, leaving 23 bases between them. Germline V gene sequence: CDR1 SGHAT, CDR2 FQNNGV. The CDR3 spans 15 residues. The CDR3 region has the DNA TGTGCCAGTAACCGGTGGGGCGGAGATGTGCCTGAAGCTTTCTTT. Translating it yields CASNRWGGDVPEAFF.

This clonotype was seen at least ten times. The V and J genes are TRBV6-1 and TRBJ1-2; D ambiguous. Germline CDR1 and CDR2: MNHNS and SASEGT. CDR3 size: 16 residues. V lost 3 bases to trimming and J lost 4 bases, with 18 bases between them. The CDR3 DNA reads as TGTGCCAGCAGTGATGTACCAGTAGGTATGCGCTATGGCTACACCTTC. This encodes CASSDVPVGMRYGYTF.

This clonotype was seen at least ten times. A read error may produce the germline difference seen at one junction end. The chain links TRBV7-6 to TRBJ2-5; 7 bases agree with TRBD2. The CDR3 extends over 14 amino acids. Looked up from germline, CDR1 is SGHVS and CDR2 is FNYEAQ. CDR3 sequence reads: CASSIAAGRETQYF. CDR3 nucleotide sequence: TGTGCCAGCAGCATAGCGGCCGGGAGGGAGACCCAGTACTTC.

In its sample, this clonotype was seen a few times. The V call is TRBV20-1, the J call TRBJ2-5; TRBD2 is a possible D gene (6 bases). The CDR3 has 13 residues. Trimming left V 3 bases short and J 3 bases short, with 11 bases between. CDR1 and CDR2 (germline): DFQATT, SNEGSKA (reference sequence). The CDR3, as DNA: TGCAGTGCTAGCCCGGGACTGAAAGAGACCCAGTACTTC. Translating it yields CSASPGLKETQYF.

V is TRBV20-1 and J is TRBJ1-6; D is unresolved. The V gene lost 1 base and the J gene lost 5 bases, with 12 bases spanning the gap. Germline CDR1 and CDR2: DFQATT and SNEGSKA (reference sequence). There are 15 residues in the CDR3. CDR3 nucleotide sequence: TGCAGTGCTAGAGTTTTGGGGAGGGATAATTCACCCCTCCACTTT. It codes for CSARVLGRDNSPLHF.

The V call is TRBV20-1, the J call TRBJ1-1; 7 positions match TRBD1. There are 14 residues in the CDR3. V shed 4 bases and J 4 bases; nucleotides not matched to a gene: 9. CDR1 DFQATT and CDR2 SNEGSKA come from the germline V gene (reference sequence). The CDR3 DNA follows: TGCAGTGCTAAGAGACAGGGAGAGGGCACTGAAGCTTTCTTT. Protein product: CSAKRQGEGTEAFF.

As for this clonotype: A much bigger clone sits one base away, suggesting this may be a read error. The CDR3 ends on some other residue instead of the conserved phenylalanine or tryptophan, so this is likely a read error. The chain combines TRBV6-5 with TRBJ2-1; possible D gene TRBD2, 6 bases. The germline gives CDR1 MNHEY, CDR2 SVGAGI. The V end was cut by 4 bases, the J end by 10 bases, with 11 bases between. CDR3 length equals 12 residues. The CDR3 protein is CASSLGGLEQFL. In nucleotides, the CDR3 is TGTGCCAGCAGTTTGGGGGGACTGGAGCAGTTCCTC.

In its sample, this clonotype was seen a few times. The chain is built from TRBV12-3 or TRBV12-4 and TRBJ2-5, with D unresolved. V was pared by 2 bases and J by 4 bases, with 11 bases between. The CDR3 runs to 14 residues. As DNA, the CDR3 is TGTGCCAGCAGTTTATCAGGCCCCGGAGAGACCCAGTACTTC. It yields the protein CASSLSGPGETQYF.

This clonotype was counted a few times. The CDR3 nucleotides are TGTGCCAGCAGTGCGGGGGTTAGCAATCAGCCCCAGCATTTT. Its protein product is CASSAGVSNQPQHF. The chain employs TRBV6-1 and TRBJ1-5; D perhaps matches TRBD1 (5 bases). The germline V gene encodes CDR1 MNHNS and CDR2 SASEGT. The CDR3 covers 14 residues. Trimming left V 4 bases short and J 0 bases short, with 7 bases between.

The rearrangement uses TRBV27 and TRBJ1-5; D ambiguous. The V end lost 3 bases, the J end lost 0 bases, and 12 bases lay between the germline ends. The CDR3 has 16 amino acids. Germline CDR1 is MNHEY and CDR2 is SMNVEV (reference sequence). The CDR3 region is CASSFRTGISNQPQHF. In DNA form, the CDR3 reads TGTGCCAGCAGTTTCCGGACGGGAATTAGCAATCAGCCCCAGCATTTT.

This clonotype has ten or more counts. The genes are TRBV6-1 and TRBJ1-5; 9 positions match TRBD1. The J segment lost 1 base and the V segment lost 5 bases, leaving 9 bases of the junction unmatched. This CDR3 has 17 residues. Germline V gives CDR1 MNHNS, CDR2 SASEGT. CDR3 DNA: TGTGCCAGCAGTAGACAGGGGGGGTCCTACAGCAATCAGCCCCAGCATTTT. This translates into CASSRQGGSYSNQPQHF.

About this clonotype itself: A clone one base away is much larger, so this may be a read error. The genes are TRBV5-1 and TRBJ2-3; D is tentatively TRBD1 or TRBD2 (5 bases each). CDR1 is SGHRS and CDR2 is YFSETQ in the germline V gene. There are 15 residues in the CDR3. V was clipped by 7 bases and J by 0 bases, with 15 bases between them. CDR3 nucleotides: TGCGCCAGCTACGGGGCCCCACGGAGCACAGATACGCAGTATTTT. Protein product: CASYGAPRSTDTQYF.

The rearrangement links TRBV18 to TRBJ2-7, with D maybe TRBD2 (5 bases). In germline, CDR1 is KGHSH, CDR2 LQKENI. V gave up 3 bases and J gave up 5 bases, with 14 bases separating them. The CDR3 length is 14 residues. The CDR3 loop reads CASSPGLTLDEQYF. The CDR3 coding sequence is TGTGCCAGCTCACCCGGACTGACCCTCGACGAGCAGTACTTC. The entire variable domain, with the rest obtained from reference TRBV18 and TRBJ2-7, is as follows: NAGVMQNPRHLVRRRGQEARLRCSPMKGHSHVYWYRQLPEEGLKFMVYLQKENIIDESGMPKERFSAEFPKEGPSILRIQQVVRGDSAAYFCASSPGLTLDEQYFGPGTRLTVT.

A few counts support this clonotype. The junction and the germline gene differ at one end; a read error may be behind it. This chain links TRBV4-1 with TRBJ2-1; weak D call: TRBD2 (6 bases). Germline loops: CDR1 MGHRA, CDR2 YSYEKL. The CDR3 extends over 14 amino acids. The CDR3 is CASSQNLIAGKAGF. CDR3 coding DNA: TGCGCCAGCAGCCAAAACCTTATCGCGGGGAAGGCGGGATTC.

This clonotype was seen more than once but under ten times. The CDR3 DNA sequence: TGTGCCACCGCCGGGACCAACTATGGCTACACCTTC. Its protein product is CATAGTNYGYTF. The V call is TRBV28, the J call TRBJ1-2, with a possible D match to TRBD1 (5 bases). Trimming removed 10 bases from V and 2 bases from J, with 11 bases in between. The CDR3 runs 12 residues. CDR1 is MDHEN and CDR2 is SYDVKM in the germline V gene.

The chain links TRBV9 to TRBJ1-2; TRBD1 is a possible D gene (5 bases). V lost 2 bases, J lost 8 bases, and 16 bases lay in between. Germline V lookup: CDR1 SGDLS, CDR2 YYNGEE. This CDR3 comprises 14 residues. The CDR3 DNA reads as TGTGCCAGCAGCGTCGGGGACTCCTCGGGGGGCTACACCTTC. This codes for CASSVGDSSGGYTF.

This clonotype was picked up many times. This chain links TRBV11-3 with TRBJ1-5, with D perhaps TRBD1 (6 bases). The length of the CDR3 is 15 residues. Germline CDR1 SGHNT, CDR2 YENEEA. Trimming shortened V by 0 bases and J by 7 bases, and 13 bases separated the two germline ends. The CDR3 region has the DNA TGTGCCAGCAGCTTAGACGGAGGGGGAAGGCAGCCCCAGCATTTT. Translating it yields CASSLDGGGRQPQHF. Complete variable domain (other parts from reference TRBV11-3 and TRBJ1-5): EAGVVQSPRYKIIEKKQPVAFWCNPISGHNTLYWYLQNLGQGPELLIRYENEEAVDDSQLPKDRFSAERLKGVDSTLKIQPAELGDSAVYLCASSLDGGGRQPQHFGDGTRLSIL.

This clonotype was detected many times. The chain couples TRBV18 to TRBJ1-1; D is possibly TRBD1 (5 bases). The CDR3 has 12 amino acids. The germline V gene encodes CDR1 KGHSH and CDR2 LQKENI. The V end was cut by 8 bases, the J end by 6 bases, with 13 bases between. CDR3 loop: CASLGTIPEAFF. The CDR3 DNA reads TGTGCCAGCCTAGGGACCATACCTGAAGCTTTCTTT. The full variable domain, rest sourced from reference TRBV18 and TRBJ1-1, is NAGVMQNPRHLVRRRGQEARLRCSPMKGHSHVYWYRQLPEEGLKFMVYLQKENIIDESGMPKERFSAEFPKEGPSILRIQQVVRGDSAAYFCASLGTIPEAFFGQGTRLTVV.

J is TRBJ1-3 and V is TRBV5-1; no clear D gene. The CDR3 runs to 17 residues. Germline CDR1 reads SGHRS; CDR2 reads YFSETQ. Trimming took 0 bases from V and 0 from J, leaving 13 bases between them. The CDR3 coding sequence is TGCGCCAGCAGCTTGGTGAGCATCTCAGTCTCTGGAAACACCATATATTTT. It is translated as CASSLVSISVSGNTIYF.

The table lists this clonotype with many counts. This chain connects TRBV24-1 to TRBJ2-3; D tentatively reads TRBD1 or TRBD2 (6 bases each). Germline loops: CDR1 KGHDR, CDR2 SFDVKD. The CDR3 runs 14 residues. The chain's CDR3 is CAPEGGGRTDTQYF. Here the CDR3 DNA reads TGTGCACCCGAAGGAGGGGGAAGGACAGATACGCAGTATTTT.